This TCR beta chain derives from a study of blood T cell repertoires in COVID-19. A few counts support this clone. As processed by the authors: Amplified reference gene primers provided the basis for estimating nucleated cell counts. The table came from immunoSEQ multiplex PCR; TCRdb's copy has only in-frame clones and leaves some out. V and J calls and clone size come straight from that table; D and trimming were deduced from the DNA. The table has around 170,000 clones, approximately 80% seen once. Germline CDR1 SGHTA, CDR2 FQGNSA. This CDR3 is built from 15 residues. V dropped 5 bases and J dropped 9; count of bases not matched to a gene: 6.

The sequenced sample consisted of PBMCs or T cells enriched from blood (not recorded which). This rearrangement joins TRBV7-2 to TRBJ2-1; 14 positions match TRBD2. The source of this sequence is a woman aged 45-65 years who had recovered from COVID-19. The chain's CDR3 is CASSATSGGAVEQFF. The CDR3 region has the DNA TGTGCCAGCAGCGCGACTAGCGGGGGGGCCGTTGAGCAGTTCTTC.